This T cell receptor (beta chain) was sequenced for a study of blood T cell repertoires in COVID-19. Background on the study: Acute and convalescent COVID-19 samples came from the United States, Italy and Spain. The cDNA or gDNA used as material had been derived from T cells, B-cell-depleted T cells, or PBMCs.

Authors' analysis steps: Amplification of reference gene primers was used by the study to estimate nucleated cell counts. The method was immunoSEQ multiplex PCR; TCRdb's version includes in-frame clones alone and lacks a portion of them. V, J and clone size derive from that table, while D and trimming were established from the DNA sequence. The sample has around 310,000 clones; about 90% are singletons. Seattle researchers signed up patients amid active infection and tracked them longitudinally. The sample consisted of peripheral blood. The receptor comes from a woman aged 40 to 50 with COVID-19, enrolled during active disease.

The CDR3 sequence is CASSFGQGAHYGYTF. The CDR3 DNA reads as TGTGCCAGCAGTTTTGGACAGGGGGCACACTATGGCTACACCTTC. The chain joins TRBV27 to TRBJ1-2, with 11 bases aligning to TRBD1. The CDR3 consists of 15 residues. Germline CDR1 is MNHEY and CDR2 is SMNVEV (reference sequence). J was trimmed by 3 bases and V by 3 bases; bases with no gene match: 3.